This T cell receptor beta chain emerged from a study of blood T cell repertoires in COVID-19. Germline CDR1 is SEHNR and CDR2 is FQNEAQ (reference sequence). CDR3 length: 17 amino acids. Under the authors' procedure: Nucleated cell number was recorded as an estimate derived from reference gene primer amplification. This table comes from immunoSEQ multiplex PCR, and its TCRdb copy is limited to in-frame clones, with some not included. V, J and clone size are taken as reported in that table, and D and trimming were inferred from the DNA itself. The data hold 210,000 or so clones, with about 91% observed a single time. In its sample, this clone was seen once. Germline is not matched at one junction end, which may reflect a read error.

The rearrangement links TRBV7-9 to TRBJ2-1, with 10 positions matching TRBD2. Sequencing input: peripheral blood. The sequence was collected from a man younger than 40 with acute or convalescent COVID-19. CDR3 region: CASSPGGLAFSNNEQFF. The CDR3 DNA sequence: TGTGCCAGCAGCCCAGGGGGACTAGCGTTCTCCAACAATGAGCAGTTCTTC.